A selection of T cell receptor beta chains follows, all from one sample in a study of T cells in Graves' hyperthyroidism and ophthalmopathy. In TCRdb, the multiplex PCR reads were re-called with MiXCR into one record per CDR3 protein. The sample includes hundreds of thousands of distinct CDR3 sequences, 15% to 20% of them seen just once. The material sequenced was blood. These receptor sequences come from a woman aged 30 to 39 with Graves' hyperthyroidism. Both conserved end residues are part of each CDR3. Each record gives: clone size, V gene, D gene, J gene, CDR3 protein, CDR3 DNA. The D gene is left open where the match is weak. Only some rows state a clone size, as once, few, many or a class for expanded clones.

clone_size: few; v_call: TRBV2; d_call: TRBD1; j_call: TRBJ1-5; cdr3_aa: CASRAQGWDRGQSNQPQHF; cdr3_nt: TGTGCCAGCAGAGCCCAAGGGTGGGACAGGGGGCAGAGCAATCAGCCCCAGCATTTT
clone_size: -; v_call: TRBV30; d_call: TRBD1; j_call: TRBJ2-7; cdr3_aa: CAWSSTGVEQYF; cdr3_nt: TGTGCCTGGAGCTCGACAGGGGTCGAGCAGTACTTC
clone_size: few; v_call: TRBV27; d_call: -; j_call: TRBJ1-6; cdr3_aa: CASSLRAGSNSPLHF; cdr3_nt: TGTGCCAGCAGTTTAAGGGCAGGGTCGAATTCACCCCTCCACTTT
clone_size: many; v_call: TRBV28; d_call: -; j_call: TRBJ2-2; cdr3_aa: CASGPRRDTGELFF; cdr3_nt: TGTGCCAGTGGCCCCCGACGGGACACCGGGGAGCTGTTTTTT
clone_size: many; v_call: TRBV28; d_call: -; j_call: TRBJ1-2; cdr3_aa: CASGRRGKYGYTF; cdr3_nt: TGTGCCAGCGGGCGCAGGGGAAAGTATGGCTACACCTTC
clone_size: many; v_call: TRBV5-6; d_call: -; j_call: TRBJ1-2; cdr3_aa: CASSLVRAWGYGYTF; cdr3_nt: TGTGCCAGCAGCTTGGTCCGCGCCTGGGGCTATGGCTACACCTTC
clone_size: many; v_call: TRBV28; d_call: TRBD2; j_call: TRBJ2-1; cdr3_aa: CASTTRRGAAYNEQFF; cdr3_nt: TGTGCCAGCACCACCCGGCGGGGGGCTGCCTACAATGAGCAGTTCTTC
clone_size: many; v_call: TRBV7-2; d_call: -; j_call: TRBJ2-1; cdr3_aa: CASTADSYNEQFF; cdr3_nt: TGTGCCAGCACTGCTGACTCCTACAATGAGCAGTTCTTC
clone_size: many; v_call: TRBV20-1; d_call: -; j_call: TRBJ1-1; cdr3_aa: CSAHSDGGRITEAFF; cdr3_nt: TGCAGTGCCCACTCGGACGGGGGGCGAATTACTGAAGCTTTCTTT
clone_size: many; v_call: TRBV27; d_call: -; j_call: TRBJ1-5; cdr3_aa: CASSLFPSGGQPQHF; cdr3_nt: TGTGCCAGCAGTTTATTTCCGAGCGGGGGTCAGCCCCAGCATTTT
clone_size: many; v_call: TRBV20-1; d_call: TRBD2; j_call: TRBJ2-4; cdr3_aa: CSARGGQRDHVLAKNIQYF; cdr3_nt: TGCAGTGCGAGGGGAGGGCAGCGGGACCACGTTCTAGCCAAAAACATTCAGTACTTC
clone_size: few; v_call: TRBV3-1; d_call: TRBD2; j_call: TRBJ2-5; cdr3_aa: CASMGLGEGETQYF; cdr3_nt: TGTGCCAGCATGGGACTTGGGGAGGGGGAGACCCAGTACTTC
clone_size: many; v_call: TRBV6-1; d_call: TRBD1; j_call: TRBJ2-1; cdr3_aa: CASRILLDRDDNEQFF; cdr3_nt: TGTGCCAGCAGAATACTATTGGACAGGGACGACAATGAGCAGTTCTTC
clone_size: many; v_call: TRBV3-1; d_call: -; j_call: TRBJ1-2; cdr3_aa: CASSQESGWYGYTF; cdr3_nt: TGTGCCAGCAGCCAAGAATCGGGGTGGTATGGCTACACCTTC